These 27 T cell receptor beta chains were all obtained from the same sample, sequenced in a study of shared clonotypes between healthy human individuals. Terminally differentiated effector memory CD45RA+ cells were left out of the naive CD8 fraction, which was CD45RO-negative and positively selected for CCR7. Measured with immunoSEQ multiplex PCR; TCRdb has only the in-frame clones, and not every one. The sample comprises hundreds of thousands of clones, 98% of which are singletons, and approximately 0.33% rests with the top ten. Sequenced material: naive CD8+ T cells sorted from blood. All receptors come from a man aged 25-45 years in good health.

The J gene is TRBJ2-7, the V gene TRBV13; D tentatively fits TRBD1 or TRBD2 (6 bases each). Germline V gene sequence: CDR1 PRHDT, CDR2 FYEKMQ (reference sequence). Trimming left V 3 bases short and J 5 bases short, with 14 bases between. The CDR3 is 14 residues long. The CDR3 loop is CASSLDQGRHEQYF. CDR3 coding DNA: TGTGCCAGCAGCTTGGATCAGGGGAGGCACGAGCAGTACTTC.

The rearrangement uses TRBV5-1 and TRBJ2-5, with a tentative D call TRBD1 (5 bases). CDR3 length: 17 residues. Trimming removed 5 bases at V and 5 bases at J, with 25 bases between. Germline CDR1 is SGHRS and CDR2 is YFSETQ. The CDR3 protein is CASSPQGGQGSGETQYF. DNA for the CDR3: TGCGCCAGCAGTCCCCAGGGCGGACAAGGGTCAGGGGAGACCCAGTACTTC.

This CDR3 reads CASGLVREDFSSYNEQFF. The DNA of the CDR3 is TGTGCTAGTGGTTTGGTAAGGGAGGACTTTAGCTCCTACAATGAGCAGTTCTTC. The chain recombines TRBV12-5 with TRBJ2-1; the D gene is possibly TRBD2 (6 bases). The length of the CDR3 is 18 residues. V was clipped by 0 bases and J by 0 bases, with 15 bases between them. CDR1 is LGHNT, CDR2 FRNRAP, per germline.

V and J are TRBV5-1 and TRBJ2-1; tentative D call: TRBD2 (5 bases). The CDR3 runs 15 residues. Trimming shortened V by 6 bases and J by 5 bases, and 18 bases separated the two germline ends. CDR1 is SGHRS, CDR2 YFSETQ, per germline. This chain's CDR3 is CASNPSTGLDNEQFF. In nucleotides, the CDR3 is TGCGCCAGCAACCCATCTACGGGATTGGACAATGAGCAGTTCTTC. The complete variable domain, with remaining parts taken from reference TRBV5-1 and TRBJ2-1, reads KAGVTQTPRYLIKTRGQQVTLSCSPISGHRSVSWYQQTPGQGLQFLFEYFSETQRNKGNFPGRFSGRQFSNSRSEMNVSTLELGDSALYLCASNPSTGLDNEQFFGPGTRLTVL.

In regard to this clone: The identical CDR3 is also encoded by other nucleotide sequences in the sample. The rearrangement uses TRBV7-8 and TRBJ2-3; TRBD2 matches at 7 bases. Germline V gene data show CDR1 as SGHVS and CDR2 as FQNEAQ. With 0 bases clipped from V and 3 bases from J, the junction kept 3 bases outside the gene matches. CDR3 length: 15 residues. The CDR3 spells CASSLASSGTDTQYF. CDR3 sequence (DNA): TGTGCCAGCAGCTTAGCGTCTAGCGGTACAGATACGCAGTATTTT.

V gene TRBV30 combines with J gene TRBJ2-5; D might be TRBD1 (5 bases). The CDR3 consists of 13 residues. CDR1 GTSNPN and CDR2 SVGIG come from the germline V gene (reference sequence). Trimming removed 2 bases at V and 5 bases at J, with 12 bases between. The CDR3, as DNA: TGTGCCTGGAGTACAGGCTTGGGGGAGACCCAGTACTTC. Translation gives CAWSTGLGETQYF.

This sequence joins TRBV7-8 and TRBJ1-3; 8 bases match TRBD1. V lost 8 bases, J lost 0 bases, and 6 bases stayed unmatched. This CDR3 contains 15 residues. The germline CDR1 and CDR2 sequences are SGHVS and FQNEAQ. CDR3 sequence (DNA): TGTGCCAGCGGGGACAGGTCCTACTCTGGAAACACCATATATTTT. It is translated as CASGDRSYSGNTIYF.

The V and J genes are TRBV7-9 and TRBJ2-3, with D possibly matching TRBD1 (6 bases). Germline V CDR1 and CDR2: SEHNR, FQNEAQ (reference sequence). The V gene lost 8 bases and the J gene lost 4 bases, with 13 bases spanning the gap. The CDR3 extends over 13 amino acids. CDR3 protein: CASGGFVPDTQYF. The CDR3 nucleotides read TGTGCCAGCGGGGGCTTTGTGCCAGATACGCAGTATTTT.

The chain carries TRBV14 and TRBJ2-7; 7 nucleotides align to TRBD2. Trimming removed 4 bases from V and 2 bases from J; junction bases left unmatched: 5. The length of the CDR3 is 14 residues. Germline V gives CDR1 SGHDN, CDR2 FVKESK. This CDR3 reads CASSLGLDAYEQYF. CDR3 nucleotide sequence: TGTGCCAGCAGCCTAGGACTAGATGCCTACGAGCAGTACTTC.

This chain links TRBV27 with TRBJ2-1; D unresolved. Trimming took off 6 bases at V and 3 bases at J, with 9 bases between the two ends. Germline CDR1 and CDR2: MNHEY and SMNVEV (reference sequence). The CDR3 contains 13 residues. The CDR3, as DNA: TGTGCCAGCAGGGTCGGCAACTACAATGAGCAGTTCTTC. Translation gives CASRVGNYNEQFF.

The rearrangement links TRBV7-8 to TRBJ2-1; D is possibly TRBD2 (6 bases). Trimming removed 7 bases at V and 0 bases at J, with 16 bases between. The CDR3 has 16 amino acids. Germline CDR1 and CDR2: SGHVS and FQNEAQ. The CDR3 coding sequence is TGTGCCAGCATCCCGACCGGCGGGATCTCCTACAATGAGCAGTTCTTC. Encoded protein: CASIPTGGISYNEQFF.

V gene TRBV28 combines with J gene TRBJ2-7; 8 bases agree with TRBD1. Trimming cost V 5 bases and J 2 bases; bases outside gene matches: 8. CDR1 and CDR2 from the germline V gene are MDHEN and SYDVKM. The CDR3 spans 15 residues. In nucleotides, the CDR3 is TGTGCCAGCAGTCCGAACAGGGGGTTGACCTACGAGCAGTACTTC. Protein product: CASSPNRGLTYEQYF. Complete variable domain (other parts from reference TRBV28 and TRBJ2-7): DVKVTQSSRYLVKRTGEKVFLECVQDMDHENMFWYRQDPGLGLRLIYFSYDVKMKEKGDIPEGYSVSREKKERFSLILESASTNQTSMYLCASSPNRGLTYEQYFGPGTRLTVT.

The chain uses TRBV2 and TRBJ2-5; TRBD2 agrees at 14 bases. Germline V gene data show CDR1 as SNHLY and CDR2 as FYNNEI. V trimming: 4 bases; J trimming: 3 bases; junction bases outside the gene matches: 4. The CDR3 length is 16 residues. The CDR3 region is CASSVGLAGVEETQYF. CDR3 nucleotides: TGTGCCAGCAGTGTGGGACTAGCGGGAGTGGAAGAGACCCAGTACTTC. Variable domain in full (rest from reference TRBV2 and TRBJ2-5): EPEVTQTPSHQVTQMGQEVILRCVPISNHLYFYWYRQILGQKVEFLVSFYNNEISEKSEIFDDQFSVERPDGSNFTLKIRSTKLEDSAMYFCASSVGLAGVEETQYFGPGTRLLVL.

In nucleotides, the CDR3 is TGTGCCAGCAGTACAACGGGGGGCTACGAGCAGTACTTC. It specifies CASSTTGGYEQYF. The V and J genes are TRBV27 and TRBJ2-7; 7 bases agree with TRBD2. The V segment lost 5 bases and the J segment 3 bases; nucleotides outside the gene matches: 4. CDR3 length equals 13 residues. Germline assignment: CDR1 MNHEY and CDR2 SMNVEV (reference sequence).

V and J are TRBV5-6 and TRBJ2-7; 7 nucleotides align to TRBD1. This CDR3 contains 15 residues. The V and J ends lost 1 base and 5 bases, in that order; junction bases with no gene match: 9. Germline CDR1 reads SGHDT; CDR2 reads YYEEEE. As DNA, the CDR3 is TGTGCCAGCAGCTTGTCCTTTGAGGGGGCGAACGAGCAGTACTTC. This translates into CASSLSFEGANEQYF.

The chain employs TRBV27 and TRBJ2-1; 8 bases line up with TRBD2. CDR1 is MNHEY, CDR2 SMNVEV, per germline (reference sequence). The CDR3 is 15 amino acids. Unmatched junction bases numbered 11, after V lost 5 bases and J lost 8 bases. In DNA form, the CDR3 reads TGTGCCAGCAGTCAACGCAGCGGGAGAGTTTATGAGCAGTTCTTC. Translating gives CASSQRSGRVYEQFF.

The V gene is TRBV7-9, the J gene TRBJ2-1, with D possibly matching TRBD1 (5 bases). The CDR3 contains 15 residues. The V gene's germline CDR1 is SEHNR and CDR2 FQNEAQ (reference sequence). V shed 7 bases and J shed 2 bases, with 15 bases lying between them. CDR3 sequence: CASTPVAGTYNEQFF. The CDR3 nucleotides are TGTGCCAGCACCCCCGTCGCAGGGACCTACAATGAGCAGTTCTTC.

This clone showed up just once. The CDR3 here is CASSGGRGIRDTQYF. The DNA for the CDR3 is TGTGCCAGCAGTGGAGGGAGGGGCATTAGGGATACGCAGTATTTT. The chain is built from TRBV6-1 and TRBJ2-3, with 7 nucleotides matching TRBD2. This CDR3 is 15 amino acids long. With 4 bases clipped from V and 6 bases from J, the junction kept 10 bases outside the gene matches. The germline V gene encodes CDR1 MNHNS and CDR2 SASEGT.

V and J are TRBV6-6 and TRBJ2-2; D possibly corresponds to TRBD2 (5 bases). The CDR3 contains 13 residues. Germline loops: CDR1 MNHNY, CDR2 SVGAGI (reference sequence). V was trimmed by 6 bases and J by 0 bases, leaving 5 bases between them. CDR3: CASRDSNTGELFF. The CDR3 DNA is TGTGCCAGCAGGGACTCGAACACCGGGGAGCTGTTTTTT.

The V and J genes are TRBV6-5 and TRBJ1-2, with D perhaps matching TRBD1 (5 bases). The CDR3 has 15 amino acids. Germline CDR1 reads MNHEY; CDR2 reads SVGAGI. Between the trimmed V and J ends, which lost 2 bases and 4 bases, there was a span of 14 bases. CDR3 protein: CASSYLGTAAYGYTF. CDR3 sequence (DNA): TGTGCCAGCAGTTACCTGGGGACGGCGGCCTATGGCTACACCTTC.

CDR3 sequence (DNA): TGTGCCAGCAGCCCGGACGACAATGAGCAGTTCTTC. Residues: CASSPDDNEQFF. The rearrangement uses TRBV7-9 and TRBJ2-1; D gene unclear. Deletions cut 5 bases from V and 5 bases from J, with 7 bases between. The CDR3 runs to 12 residues. Germline lookup yields CDR1 SEHNR and CDR2 FQNEAQ (reference sequence).

The rearrangement joins TRBV30 to TRBJ1-5; a possible D gene is TRBD1 (6 bases). The CDR3 is made up of 14 amino acids. Trimming cost V 1 base and J 7 bases, with 14 bases left between them. In germline, CDR1 is GTSNPN, CDR2 SVGIG (reference sequence). CDR3 sequence (DNA): TGTGCCTGGAGTGGGGGGCAGGGGAGCCAGCCCCAGCATTTT. Translation: CAWSGGQGSQPQHF.

For this clone: The sample contains more than one DNA sequence encoding this CDR3. The rearrangement joins TRBV4-1 to TRBJ2-7; 8 bases align to TRBD1. Germline CDR1 and CDR2: MGHRA and YSYEKL. Losses at the gene ends were 1 base for V and 4 bases for J; bases not matched to a gene: 3. This CDR3 contains 14 residues. DNA of the CDR3: TGCGCCAGCAGCCAAGGTGGACAGGGTTACGAGCAGTACTTC. Translating gives CASSQGGQGYEQYF.

The V and J genes are TRBV10-3 and TRBJ2-7; either TRBD1 or TRBD2 may supply D (5 bases each). V lost 8 bases and J lost 0, with 14 bases in between. Germline loops: CDR1 ENHRY, CDR2 SYGVKD. This CDR3 region has 14 residues. The chain's CDR3 is CAIASGTVSYEQYF. The CDR3 DNA sequence: TGTGCCATCGCGTCGGGGACCGTCTCCTACGAGCAGTACTTC.

On this clone: At one boundary the junction diverges from the germline segment, which might be a read error. V usage is TRBV5-1 and J usage is TRBJ1-1; the D gene is possibly TRBD1 (5 bases). The CDR3 totals 14 residues. Germline V gives CDR1 SGHRS, CDR2 YFSETQ. CDR3 nucleotide sequence: TGCGCCAGCAGCTATACCGGGACCCCCCATTCGGCTTCCTTT. Translated, it gives CASSYTGTPHSASF.

The chain links TRBV5-6 to TRBJ2-1; TRBD2 agrees at 12 bases. V gave up 4 bases and J gave up 6 bases; unmatched junction bases: 8. The CDR3 loop spans 16 amino acids. Germline V gives CDR1 SGHDT, CDR2 YYEEEE. This CDR3 reads CASSLSTSGSPNEQFF. The DNA of the CDR3 is TGTGCCAGCAGCCTATCGACTAGCGGGAGCCCCAATGAGCAGTTCTTC.

The chain is built from TRBV18 and TRBJ2-2, with 9 bases fitting TRBD1. This CDR3 contains 16 residues. V was clipped by 3 bases and J by 4 bases; unmatched bases: 6. Germline values: CDR1 KGHSH, CDR2 LQKENI. CDR3 protein: CASSPPATGGTGELFF. The CDR3 DNA reads TGTGCCAGCTCACCCCCGGCGACAGGGGGCACCGGGGAGCTGTTTTTT.